Each of the 9 T cell receptor beta chains below was sequenced from the same sample in a study of cytomegalovirus exposure and HLA in healthy donors. Use of 60 Vbeta and 13 Jbeta primers characterized the PCR. Method: immunoSEQ multiplex PCR; TCRdb's copy keeps in-frame clones and lacks some. The sample has some 160,000 clones; approximately 81% are singletons. The sequenced sample consisted of PBMCs. All receptors come from a man under 40 in good health and CMV-seropositive.

V gene TRBV7-3 combines with J gene TRBJ2-3; perhaps TRBD2 as D (6 bases). Germline CDR1 SGHTA, CDR2 FQGTGA. The CDR3 runs to 14 residues. Trimming shortened V by 5 bases and J by 6 bases, and 15 bases separated the two germline ends. As DNA, the CDR3 is TGTGCCAGCAGCGCTCTAGCGCGATCCGATACGCAGTATTTT. Translated, it gives CASSALARSDTQYF.

Comment on this clone: This CDR3 is also generated by other DNA sequences in the sample. The genes are TRBV7-8 and TRBJ2-3; 9 nucleotides line up with TRBD2. The J segment lost 1 base and the V segment lost 2 bases, leaving 7 bases of the junction unmatched. In germline, CDR1 is SGHVS, CDR2 FQNEAQ. The CDR3 has 17 residues. The CDR3 loop reads CASSLSLAGRRTDTQYF. CDR3 DNA: TGTGCCAGCAGCTTATCTCTAGCGGGGCGTCGCACAGATACGCAGTATTTT.

The chain links TRBV6-5 to TRBJ2-7; TRBD1 matches at 8 bases. Germline CDR1 is MNHEY and CDR2 is SVGAGI. Germline trimming cut 2 bases from V and 5 bases from J; bases unmatched to any gene: 5. The CDR3 sequence is 14 residues long. The CDR3: CASSYAGGGHEQYF. CDR3 bases: TGTGCCAGCAGTTACGCAGGGGGCGGCCACGAGCAGTACTTC.

The chain links TRBV18 to TRBJ1-1; D perhaps matches TRBD1 (6 bases). The CDR3 is 15 amino acids. The V end lost 5 bases, the J end lost 2 bases, and 15 bases lay between the germline ends. Germline CDR1 is KGHSH and CDR2 is LQKENI. CDR3 amino acids: CASSVTGTRNTEAFF. In nucleotides, the CDR3 is TGTGCCAGCTCAGTAACCGGGACAAGAAACACTGAAGCTTTCTTT. Combining the CDR3 with reference TRBV18 and TRBJ1-1 gives the whole variable domain NAGVMQNPRHLVRRRGQEARLRCSPMKGHSHVYWYRQLPEEGLKFMVYLQKENIIDESGMPKERFSAEFPKEGPSILRIQQVVRGDSAAYFCASSVTGTRNTEAFFGQGTRLTVV.

This clone was counted between two and nine times. The CDR3 DNA is TGCGCCAGCAGTCAATCGCGGACTAGCGGGTTTAACACCGGGGAGCTGTTTTTT. It is translated as CASSQSRTSGFNTGELFF. This chain joins TRBV23-1 and TRBJ2-2, with 11 nucleotides matching TRBD2. TRBV23-1 is marked as an open reading frame, function uncertain. The V and J ends lost 0 bases and 2 bases, in that order; junction bases with no gene match: 5. The CDR3 loop spans 18 amino acids.

The rearrangement joins TRBV6-1 to TRBJ1-2; D unresolved. CDR3 length equals 14 residues. Germline assignment: CDR1 MNHNS and CDR2 SASEGT. V shed 1 base and J shed 1 base, with 7 bases lying between them. CDR3 region: CASSEVGSNYGYTF. CDR3 DNA: TGTGCCAGCAGTGAAGTGGGCAGTAACTATGGCTACACCTTC.

This chain joins TRBV20-1 and TRBJ1-1; D gene unclear. This CDR3 is built from 11 residues. Germline CDR1 reads DFQATT; CDR2 reads SNEGSKA (reference sequence). V was cut by 5 bases and J by 4 bases, with 8 bases left in between. The CDR3 DNA reads as TGCAGTGCTCCTTTTCGCACTGAAGCTTTCTTT. It codes for CSAPFRTEAFF.

The genes are TRBV2 and TRBJ1-4, with TRBD1 matching 9 bases. The junction had 11 bases not matched to a gene; V was cut back by 7 bases and J by 2 bases. The CDR3 loop spans 17 amino acids. Germline V gene lookup returns CDR1 SNHLY and CDR2 FYNNEI. The CDR3 DNA is TGTGCCAGCAAAATTTTACAGGGGGCGGCGACTAATGAAAAACTGTTTTTT. Translating it yields CASKILQGAATNEKLFF. The complete variable domain, with remaining parts taken from reference TRBV2 and TRBJ1-4, reads EPEVTQTPSHQVTQMGQEVILRCVPISNHLYFYWYRQILGQKVEFLVSFYNNEISEKSEIFDDQFSVERPDGSNFTLKIRSTKLEDSAMYFCASKILQGAATNEKLFFGSGTQLSVL.

V and J are TRBV9 and TRBJ2-1, with TRBD2 identical over 10 bases. After removal of 3 bases from V and 7 bases from J, the junction contained 7 bases not matched to a gene. The germline V gene has CDR1 SGDLS and CDR2 YYNGEE. There are 15 residues in the CDR3. The CDR3 nucleotides read TGTGCCAGCAGCGCCCTAGCGGGAGTATGGAATGAGCAGTTCTTC. Its translation: CASSALAGVWNEQFF.